This TCR beta chain came from a study of T-cell reconstitution after alpha-beta-depleted transplantation in children. Unique molecular identifiers were used in preparing the TCRbeta library. One entry per CDR3 protein, called by TCRdb with MiXCR from the PCR reads. Of nearly 400,000 distinct CDR3 sequences in the sample, 20% are singletons; the top ten hold around 4%. Looked up from germline, CDR1 is SNHLY and CDR2 is FYNNEI. The CDR3 has 15 amino acids. Trimming cost V 4 bases and J 2 bases, with 11 bases left between them. This clonotype was picked up a small number of times. The sequence came from a human donor who donated a stem cell graft to a child with acute myeloid leukemia. The source material was PBMCs from the stem cell graft donor, sampled from the stem cell graft. The chain combines TRBV2 with TRBJ2-2; tentatively, D is TRBD2 (5 bases). Here the CDR3 reads CASSVLRGNTGELFF. In nucleotides, the CDR3 is TGTGCCAGCAGTGTCCTCCGGGGAAACACCGGGGAGCTGTTTTTT.